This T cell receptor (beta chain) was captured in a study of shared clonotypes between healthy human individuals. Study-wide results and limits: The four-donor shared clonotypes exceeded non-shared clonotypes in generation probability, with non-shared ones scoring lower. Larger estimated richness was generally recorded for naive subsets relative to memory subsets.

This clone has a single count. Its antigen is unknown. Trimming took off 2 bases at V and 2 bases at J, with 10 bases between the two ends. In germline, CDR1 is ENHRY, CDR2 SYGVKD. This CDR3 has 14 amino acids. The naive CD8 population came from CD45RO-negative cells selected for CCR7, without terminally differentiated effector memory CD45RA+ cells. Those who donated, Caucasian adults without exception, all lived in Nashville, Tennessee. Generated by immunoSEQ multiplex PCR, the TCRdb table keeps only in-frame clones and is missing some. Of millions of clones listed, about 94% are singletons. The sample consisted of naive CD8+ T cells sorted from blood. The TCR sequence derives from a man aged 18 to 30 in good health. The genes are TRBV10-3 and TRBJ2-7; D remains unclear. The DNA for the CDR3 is TGTGCCATCAGTGAGCTTGGTTCCACCTACGAGCAGTACTTC. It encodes CAISELGSTYEQYF.